The T cell receptor (beta chain) described here comes from a study of blood T cell repertoires in COVID-19. Study overall: Collection of acute and convalescent COVID-19 samples took place in the United States, Italy and Spain. In each case, the material was cDNA or gDNA derived from T cells, B-cell-depleted T cells, or PBMCs.

In the study's own analysis: Amplification of reference gene primers provided the estimated nucleated cell counts. Sequencing used immunoSEQ multiplex PCR; TCRdb keeps in-frame clones, though not all of them. V, J and clone size are taken as reported in that table, and D and trimming were inferred from the DNA itself. Of over 200,000 clones in the sample, around 86% were seen once. Seattle's enrolled individuals joined amid active infection and were then monitored longitudinally. Only one count was recorded for this clone. The CDR3 contains 15 residues. Germline V CDR1 and CDR2: MNHEY, SVGAGI. With 5 bases clipped from V and 2 bases from J, the junction kept 4 bases outside the gene matches.

The rearrangement joins TRBV6-5 to TRBJ1-5; 9 nucleotides agree with TRBD1. The sequencing input was peripheral blood. This TCR was recovered from a man aged 45-60 years with COVID-19, enrolled during active disease. The DNA for the CDR3 is TGTGCCAGCAGTCAAACAGGGGGCGGCAATCAGCCCCAGCATTTT. This translates into CASSQTGGGNQPQHF.